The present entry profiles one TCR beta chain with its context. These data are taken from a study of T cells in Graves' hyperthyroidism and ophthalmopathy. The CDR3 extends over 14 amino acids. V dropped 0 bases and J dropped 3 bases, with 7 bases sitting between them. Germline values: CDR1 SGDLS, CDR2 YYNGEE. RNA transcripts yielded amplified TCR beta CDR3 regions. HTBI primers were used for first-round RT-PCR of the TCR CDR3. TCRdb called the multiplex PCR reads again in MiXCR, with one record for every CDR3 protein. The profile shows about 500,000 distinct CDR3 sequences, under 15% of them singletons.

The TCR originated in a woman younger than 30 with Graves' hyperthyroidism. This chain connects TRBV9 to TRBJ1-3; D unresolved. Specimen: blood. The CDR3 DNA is TGTGCCAGCAGCGTAGTGGGCGATGGAAACACCATATATTTT. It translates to CASSVVGDGNTIYF.